This TCR beta chain was retrieved from a study of CD8+CD57+ T cells in acquired aplastic anemia listed by TCRdb under 2018. Context from the whole study: A mean of around 3 ug of DNA, ranging from about 0.17 to 30 ug, was extracted from sorted CD4+ and CD8+ cells. A CD8+CD57+ expansion meant a frequency higher than the mean frequency seen in healthy subjects.

The patients picked for sequencing were ones in whom flow cytometry had shown an expansion of CD8+CD57+ cells. Severe acquired aplastic anemia was diagnosed in all patients according to International Study of Aplastic Anemia and Agranulocytosis and Camitta criteria. Patients had received no therapy at the time of blood sampling. TCR repertoires of sorted CD4+ and CD8+ blood T cells from severe aplastic anemia patients and healthy subjects were deep-sequenced in the study. Patients were enrolled under clinicaltrials.gov protocols 00001620, 01623167, 00001397, 00071045, 00081523 and 00961064 in the USA. Ficoll-Paque density gradient centrifugation was used to isolate peripheral blood mononuclear cells. CD4+ and CD8+ T cells were sorted by FACS or magnetic beads before DNA extraction. Notes on this clonotype: Which antigen it targets is not known. Base quality data are lacking; no much larger clone is found one base away.

Results and caveats for the whole study, not just this receptor: Approximately 31 CD8+ CDR3 sequences were found in both patients and controls but appeared to be highly expressed in patients and within the immunodominant clones of the patients. No significant difference in CD8+ Simpson's diversity was found between patients and healthy controls (P=0.060).

Profiling of TCR beta VDJ combinations and CDR3 sequences used genomic DNA as the template. An Illumina HiSeq 2000 was the platform used for TCR repertoire sequencing. In the paper's pipeline: TRBV/TRBJ rearrangement plots, CDR3 size and DJ length profiles, and Simpson's diversity index were used to evaluate the repertoires. The immunodominant clone was defined as the most abundant DNA sequence in deep sequencing data. CDR3 amino acid sequences were checked for sharing across subjects and were also compared against the VDJdb database and published repertoires. The public reads were reprocessed in TCRdb via fastp at Q25 and MiXCR, keeping in-frame beta chains. Entries that share a CDR3 protein sequence are merged under the most common genes and DNA. Clone size and V and J calls follow TCRdb, not the original study. For this sample the table gives more than 45,000 distinct CDR3 sequences, of which around 50% were detected only once. Approximately 15% of the sample is held by the ten biggest clonotypes.

From a lookup of the germline V gene, CDR1 and CDR2 are ENHRY and SYGVKD. Measured from the cysteine to the phenylalanine, the CDR3 is 15 residues long. Only the CDR3 region is kept as DNA, spanning 45 bases read in frame from base 1. V and J are trimmed by 0 bases and 4 bases, and the gene matches miss 5 bases of the junction. The source material was sorted CD4+, CD8+, or CD8+CD57+ T cells (not recorded which) from PBMCs. The sequence links TRBV10-3 to TRBJ2-7, with 8 bases matching TRBD1. This receptor was identified in a human donor with aplastic anemia. The DNA is as follows: TGTGCCATCAGTGAGTCGGCAGGGGGCTCGTACGAGCAGTACTTC. Translation gives CAISESAGGSYEQYF.